What follows describes a single T cell receptor (beta chain). The CDR3 runs to 13 residues. V lost 5 bases and J 5 bases, leaving 12 bases between the germline ends. CDR1 and CDR2 from the germline V gene are MNHNS and SASEGT. The sample originates from a study of CD8 T cells in Susac syndrome. cDNA came from roughly 0.5 to 1 ug RNA primed by random hexamers. The TCR beta CDR3 was amplified by immunoSEQ multiplex PCR across 54 Vbeta, 13 Jbeta. MiXCR, run by TCRdb on the immunoSEQ multiplex PCR reads, gives a single entry per CDR3 protein. The sample has 150,000 to 200,000 distinct CDR3 sequences, approximately 90% seen once; the top ten hold roughly 0.08%.

The chain carries TRBV6-1 and TRBJ2-5; no definite D call. The sample consisted of CD4+ T cells from PBMCs. The sequence was obtained from a human donor in good health. The CDR3 DNA reads as TGTGCCAGCAGTAAACTAAACGGGGAGACCCAGTACTTC. Translation: CASSKLNGETQYF.